This T cell receptor (beta chain) was recorded in a study of blood T cell repertoires in COVID-19. Study in general: From the United States, Italy and Spain came samples of acute and convalescent COVID-19. PBMCs, B-cell-depleted T cells, or T cells provided the cDNA or gDNA that made up the material.

Germline V gene lookup returns CDR1 KGHSH and CDR2 LQKENI. The junction had 6 bases not matched to a gene; V was cut back by 3 bases and J by 3 bases. The CDR3 covers 15 residues. There are a few counts of this clone. Per the original data handling: It was from reference gene primer amplification that nucleated cell counts were estimated. Sequencing was performed with immunoSEQ multiplex PCR; in TCRdb, only in-frame clones are kept and a portion is missing. The D gene and trimming were derived from the DNA, and the V and J assignments and clone size from that table. The profile shows around 300,000 clones, around nine tenths of them singletons.

The chain is built from TRBV18 and TRBJ1-2; TRBD1 matches at 8 bases. The sample consisted of peripheral blood. The TCR comes from a man over 45 with active or convalescent COVID-19. For the CDR3, the DNA is TGTGCCAGCTCACCCGCTATGGACAGGGACTATGGCTACACCTTC. Its protein product is CASSPAMDRDYGYTF.